One sample yielded the 17 T cell receptor beta chains listed below, sequenced in a study of cytomegalovirus exposure and HLA in healthy donors. Method: immunoSEQ multiplex PCR; TCRdb's copy keeps in-frame clones and lacks some. The top ten clones hold approximately 1.5% of a sample with about 190,000 clones, roughly 88% of them seen once. The sample taken for sequencing was PBMCs. The receptors were gathered from a woman under 30 in good health and CMV-seronegative.

This clone was counted many times. The same CDR3 arises from other DNA sequences in this sample as well. The chain carries TRBV6-4 and TRBJ2-1, with D tentatively TRBD2 (6 bases). V lost 0 bases and J 0 bases, leaving 6 bases between the germline ends. The germline V gene encodes CDR1 MRHNA and CDR2 SNTAGT. The CDR3 is 15 residues long. The CDR3 region is CASSDSSGSYNEQFF. CDR3 DNA sequence: TGTGCCAGCAGTGACTCTAGCGGCTCCTACAATGAGCAGTTCTTC.

This clone was counted once. The chain joins TRBV6-1 to TRBJ2-7; 8 nucleotides line up with TRBD1. This CDR3 is built from 16 residues. Germline V lookup: CDR1 MNHNS, CDR2 SASEGT. V lost 1 base, J lost 0 bases, and 5 bases stayed unmatched. CDR3 coding DNA: TGTGCCAGCAGTGAAGTCAGGACAGGGCCCTCCTACGAGCAGTACTTC. Its translation is CASSEVRTGPSYEQYF.

The CDR3 bases are TGTGCCAGCTCACCTGGGCTAGCGGGACTCGCTGGCACAGATACGCAGTATTTT. It is translated as CASSPGLAGLAGTDTQYF. This chain connects TRBV18 to TRBJ2-3; 9 positions agree with TRBD2. The germline V gene has CDR1 KGHSH and CDR2 LQKENI. V shed 3 bases and J 1 base; nucleotides not matched to a gene: 11. The CDR3 runs to 18 residues.

This clone showed up just a few times. The V and J genes are TRBV7-9 and TRBJ1-6; 8 nucleotides line up with TRBD1. This CDR3 contains 14 residues. Germline V gives CDR1 SEHNR, CDR2 FQNEAQ (reference sequence). V dropped 6 bases and J dropped 7; count of bases not matched to a gene: 5. The CDR3, as DNA: TGTGCCAGCAGTCTACAGGGGGTCAATTCACCCCTCCACTTT. As protein: CASSLQGVNSPLHF.

V and J are TRBV7-9 and TRBJ2-1; 8 bases agree with TRBD2. The trim removed 3 bases at V and 5 bases at J, leaving 6 bases unmatched. Germline CDR1 reads SEHNR; CDR2 reads FQNEAQ (reference sequence). The CDR3 contains 15 residues. Here the CDR3 DNA reads TGTGCCAGCAGCTTGGCGCGGGGGGTCCACAATGAGCAGTTCTTC. Translation gives CASSLARGVHNEQFF.

The CDR3 reads CASSRYRESTEAFF. The DNA of the CDR3 is TGTGCCAGCAGTCGTTACAGGGAGAGCACTGAAGCTTTCTTT. J is TRBJ1-1 and V is TRBV6-5; D is perhaps TRBD1 (6 bases). The CDR3 extends over 14 amino acids. Germline values: CDR1 MNHEY, CDR2 SVGAGI. The ends were cut back, 5 bases at V and 4 bases at J, with 14 bases in the middle.

The rearrangement links TRBV4-1 to TRBJ2-1; TRBD2 matches at 10 bases. From germline, CDR1 is MGHRA and CDR2 YSYEKL. The CDR3 length is 17 residues. V was pared by 2 bases and J by 6 bases, with 10 bases of the junction left unmatched. The CDR3 nucleotides are TGCGCCAGCAGCCAACCTGGGAGCGGGAGGGCCACCAATGAGCAGTTCTTC. Translated, it gives CASSQPGSGRATNEQFF.

The rearrangement uses TRBV7-2 and TRBJ2-2; 11 nucleotides align to TRBD2. The CDR3 is 14 amino acids. The germline CDR1 and CDR2 sequences are SGHTA and FQGNSA. J gave up 7 bases and V 3 bases, and 1 base lay outside the gene matches. The CDR3 nucleotides read TGTGCCAGCAGCTTCGGACTAGCGGGCGGGGAGCTGTTTTTT. Protein product: CASSFGLAGGELFF.

V and J are TRBV2 and TRBJ1-1, with unresolved D. The CDR3 runs 14 residues. V was trimmed by 2 bases and J by 0 bases, leaving 7 bases between them. In germline, CDR1 is SNHLY, CDR2 FYNNEI. The CDR3 bases are TGTGCCAGCAGTGAACATGGCTTGAACACTGAAGCTTTCTTT. Amino acid sequence: CASSEHGLNTEAFF.

The chain combines TRBV5-1 with TRBJ2-1; D is perhaps TRBD1 (6 bases). The germline CDR1 and CDR2 sequences are SGHRS and YFSETQ. Trimming removed 4 bases at V and 2 bases at J, with 13 bases between. This CDR3 region has 15 residues. The CDR3 sequence: CASSTRDNTYNEQFF. CDR3 nucleotides: TGCGCCAGCAGCACCCGGGACAACACCTACAATGAGCAGTTCTTC.

The chain employs TRBV6-6 and TRBJ1-1; 8 bases agree with TRBD1. The germline V gene encodes CDR1 MNHNY and CDR2 SVGAGI (reference sequence). Unmatched junction bases numbered 7, after V lost 5 bases and J lost 5 bases. This CDR3 is built from 14 residues. CDR3 in amino acids: CASSTGQGATEAFF. As DNA, the CDR3 is TGTGCCAGCAGTACGGGCCAGGGGGCGACTGAAGCTTTCTTT.

The rearrangement uses TRBV4-1 and TRBJ2-7; 13 nucleotides match TRBD2. Germline values: CDR1 MGHRA, CDR2 YSYEKL. CDR3 size: 16 residues. Trimming at V came to 2 bases and at J to 4 bases, leaving 5 bases not matched to a gene. CDR3 protein: CASSQPTSGRWYEQYF. CDR3 sequence (DNA): TGCGCCAGCAGCCAACCGACTAGCGGGAGGTGGTACGAGCAGTACTTC.

The genes are TRBV18 and TRBJ2-2, with D possibly TRBD1 on 6 matching bases. This CDR3 is 16 amino acids long. CDR1 and CDR2 (germline): KGHSH, LQKENI. Trimming cost V 2 bases and J 1 base, with 11 bases left between them. DNA of the CDR3: TGTGCCAGCTCACCAGGCCAGGGGCTGAACACCGGGGAGCTGTTTTTT. It yields the protein CASSPGQGLNTGELFF. The full variable domain, completed using reference TRBV18 and TRBJ2-2, is NAGVMQNPRHLVRRRGQEARLRCSPMKGHSHVYWYRQLPEEGLKFMVYLQKENIIDESGMPKERFSAEFPKEGPSILRIQQVVRGDSAAYFCASSPGQGLNTGELFFGEGSRLTVL.

The rearrangement uses TRBV27 and TRBJ2-3; 8 bases are a match to TRBD1. Germline V gene lookup returns CDR1 MNHEY and CDR2 SMNVEV (reference sequence). The CDR3 runs 14 residues. V gave up 8 bases and J gave up 5 bases; unmatched junction bases: 9. The DNA of the CDR3 is TGTGCCAGCTCAGATGGCAGGGGGCTAGATACGCAGTATTTT. Translated, it gives CASSDGRGLDTQYF.

This sequence joins TRBV12-5 and TRBJ2-3; no definite D call. Trimming pared 5 bases from V and 0 bases from J, leaving 6 bases between. The CDR3 loop spans 13 amino acids. From germline, CDR1 is LGHNT and CDR2 FRNRAP. CDR3 coding DNA: TGTGCTAGTGGTCCTAGGAGCACAGATACGCAGTATTTT. This encodes CASGPRSTDTQYF.

This clone was recorded a few times. J is TRBJ1-5 and V is TRBV6-1; D possibly corresponds to TRBD1 (6 bases). V lost 5 bases and J 6 bases, leaving 17 bases between the germline ends. The CDR3 extends over 15 amino acids. Germline-derived CDR1 and CDR2 are MNHNS and SASEGT. The CDR3 spells CASSTRRQDTQPQHF. For the CDR3, the DNA is TGTGCCAGCAGTACGCGTCGACAGGATACTCAGCCCCAGCATTTT.

The J gene is TRBJ1-1, the V gene TRBV30; tentative D call: TRBD1 (5 bases). V was pared by 5 bases and J by 8 bases, with 18 bases between. The CDR3 is 13 residues long. The germline gives CDR1 GTSNPN, CDR2 SVGIG (reference sequence). CDR3 in DNA: TGTGCCTGGGGGGGAGGAGGGTGGAGGGAAGCTTTCTTT. It translates to CAWGGGGWREAFF.